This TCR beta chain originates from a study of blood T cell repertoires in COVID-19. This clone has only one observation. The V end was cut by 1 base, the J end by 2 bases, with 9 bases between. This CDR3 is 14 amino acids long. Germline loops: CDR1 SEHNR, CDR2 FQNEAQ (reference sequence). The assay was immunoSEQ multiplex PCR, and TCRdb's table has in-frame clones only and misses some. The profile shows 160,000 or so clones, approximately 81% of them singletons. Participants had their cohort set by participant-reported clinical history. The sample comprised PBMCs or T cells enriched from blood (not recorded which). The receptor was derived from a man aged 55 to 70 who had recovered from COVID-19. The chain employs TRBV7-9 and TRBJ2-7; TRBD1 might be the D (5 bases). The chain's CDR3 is CASSLEGSTYEQYF. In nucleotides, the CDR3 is TGTGCCAGCAGCTTAGAGGGGTCAACCTACGAGCAGTACTTC.